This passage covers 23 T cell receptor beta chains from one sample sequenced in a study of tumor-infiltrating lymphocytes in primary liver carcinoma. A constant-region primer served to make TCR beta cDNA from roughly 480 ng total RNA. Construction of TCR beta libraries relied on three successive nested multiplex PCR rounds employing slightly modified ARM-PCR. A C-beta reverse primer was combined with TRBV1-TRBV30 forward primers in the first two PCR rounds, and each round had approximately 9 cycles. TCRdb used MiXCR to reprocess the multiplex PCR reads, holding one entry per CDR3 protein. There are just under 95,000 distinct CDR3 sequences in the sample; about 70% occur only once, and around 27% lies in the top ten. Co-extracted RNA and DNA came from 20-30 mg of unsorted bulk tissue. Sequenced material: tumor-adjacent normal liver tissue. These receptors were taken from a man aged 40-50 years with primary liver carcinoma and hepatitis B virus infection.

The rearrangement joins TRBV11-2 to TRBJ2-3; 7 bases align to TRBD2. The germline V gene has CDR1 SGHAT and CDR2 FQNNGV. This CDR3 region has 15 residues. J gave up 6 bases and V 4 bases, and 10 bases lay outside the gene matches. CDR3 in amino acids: CASSSWTSGRDTQYF. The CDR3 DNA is TGTGCCAGCAGCTCCTGGACTAGTGGGAGGGATACGCAGTATTTT. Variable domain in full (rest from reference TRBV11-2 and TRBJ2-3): EAGVAQSPRYKIIEKRQSVAFWCNPISGHATLYWYQQILGQGPKLLIQFQNNGVVDDSQLPKDRFSAERLKGVDSTLKIQPAKLEDSAVYLCASSSWTSGRDTQYFGPGTRLTVL.

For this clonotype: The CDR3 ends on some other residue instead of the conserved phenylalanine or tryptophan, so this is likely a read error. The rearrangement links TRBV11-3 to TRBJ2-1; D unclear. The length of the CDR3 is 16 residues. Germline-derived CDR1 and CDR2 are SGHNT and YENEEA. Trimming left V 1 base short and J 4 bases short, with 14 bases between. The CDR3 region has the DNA TGTGCCAGCAGCTTAGGTGGGTTTGGTCCGTACAATGAGCAGTTCTTG. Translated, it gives CASSLGGFGPYNEQFL.

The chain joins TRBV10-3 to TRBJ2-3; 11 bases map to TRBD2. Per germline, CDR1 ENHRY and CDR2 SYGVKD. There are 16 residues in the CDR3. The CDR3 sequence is CVMSPLAGASEDTQYF. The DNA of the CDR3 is TGTGTCATGAGCCCACTAGCGGGGGCCTCGGAAGATACGCAGTATTTT.

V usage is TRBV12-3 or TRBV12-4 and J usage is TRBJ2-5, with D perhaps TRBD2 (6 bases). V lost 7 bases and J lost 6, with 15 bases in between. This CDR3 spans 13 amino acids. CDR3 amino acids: CASNIGGKKTQYF. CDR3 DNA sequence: TGTGCCAGCAATATTGGGGGGAAGAAGACCCAGTACTTC.

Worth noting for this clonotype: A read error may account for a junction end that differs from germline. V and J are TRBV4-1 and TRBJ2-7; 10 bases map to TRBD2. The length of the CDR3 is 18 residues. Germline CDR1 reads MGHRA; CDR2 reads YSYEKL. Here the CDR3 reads CVSSQGNALAGAPGEQYF. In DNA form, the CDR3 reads TGCGTCAGCAGCCAAGGGAACGCCCTAGCGGGAGCGCCAGGAGAGCAGTACTTC.

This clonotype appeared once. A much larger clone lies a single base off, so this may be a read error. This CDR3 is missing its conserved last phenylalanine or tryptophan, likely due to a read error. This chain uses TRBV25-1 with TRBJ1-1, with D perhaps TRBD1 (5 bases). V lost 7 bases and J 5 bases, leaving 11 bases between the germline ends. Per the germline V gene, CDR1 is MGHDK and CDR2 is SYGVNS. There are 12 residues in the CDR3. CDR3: CASTDKRTEAFV. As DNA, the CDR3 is TGTGCCAGCACGGACAAGAGGACTGAAGCTTTCGTT.

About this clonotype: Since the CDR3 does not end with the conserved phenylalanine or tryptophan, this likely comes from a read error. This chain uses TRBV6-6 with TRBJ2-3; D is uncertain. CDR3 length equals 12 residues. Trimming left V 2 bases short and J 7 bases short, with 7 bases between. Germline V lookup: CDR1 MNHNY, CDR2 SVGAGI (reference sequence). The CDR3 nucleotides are TGTGCCAGCAGTTACGCTGGGAATACGCAGTATATT. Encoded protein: CASSYAGNTQYI.

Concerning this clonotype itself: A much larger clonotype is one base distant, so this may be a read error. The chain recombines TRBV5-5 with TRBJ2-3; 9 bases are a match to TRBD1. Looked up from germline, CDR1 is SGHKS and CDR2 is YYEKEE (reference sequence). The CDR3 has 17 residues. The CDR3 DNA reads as TGTGCCAGCAACCCCAGGGGGGGACAGGGAAGCACAGATACGCGGTATTTT. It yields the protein CASNPRGGQGSTDTRYF. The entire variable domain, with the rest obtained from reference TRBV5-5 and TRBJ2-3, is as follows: DAGVTQSPTHLIKTRGQQVTLRCSPISGHKSVSWYQQVLGQGPQFIFQYYEKEERGRGNFPDRFSARQFPNYSSELNVNALLLGDSALYLCASNPRGGQGSTDTRYFGPGTRLTVL.

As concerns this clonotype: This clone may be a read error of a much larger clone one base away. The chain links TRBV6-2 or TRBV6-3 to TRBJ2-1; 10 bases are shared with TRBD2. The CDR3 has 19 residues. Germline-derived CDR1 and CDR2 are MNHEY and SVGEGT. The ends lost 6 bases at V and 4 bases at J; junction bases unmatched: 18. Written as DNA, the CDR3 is TGTGCCAGCAGCCGGCCTAGCGGGAGCCCCGTTAGGAGGTACAATGAGCAGTTCTTC. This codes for CASSRPSGSPVRRYNEQFF.

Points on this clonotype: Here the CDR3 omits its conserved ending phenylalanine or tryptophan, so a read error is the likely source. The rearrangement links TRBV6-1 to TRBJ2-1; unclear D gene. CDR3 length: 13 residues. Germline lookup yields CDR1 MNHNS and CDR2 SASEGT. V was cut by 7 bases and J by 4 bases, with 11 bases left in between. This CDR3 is CASNIDIYNEQFL. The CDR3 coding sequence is TGTGCCAGCAATATAGACATTTACAATGAGCAGTTCCTC.

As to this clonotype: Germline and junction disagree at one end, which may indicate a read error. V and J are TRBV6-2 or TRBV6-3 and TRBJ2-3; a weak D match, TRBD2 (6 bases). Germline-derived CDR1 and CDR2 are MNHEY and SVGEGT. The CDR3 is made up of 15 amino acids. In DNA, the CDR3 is TGTGGCAGCAGTTCCCTCAGCGGGAGCACAGATACGCAGTATTTT. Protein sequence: CGSSSLSGSTDTQYF.

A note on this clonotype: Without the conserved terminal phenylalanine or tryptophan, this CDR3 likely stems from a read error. The CDR3 DNA reads TGTGCCAGCAGCTTAGTACTATCGGGAAAACACGAGCAGTACATC. This translates into CASSLVLSGKHEQYI. This chain links TRBV11-2 with TRBJ2-7; a possible D gene is TRBD2 (5 bases). This CDR3 contains 15 residues. V shed 1 base and J shed 5 bases, with 15 bases lying between them. The germline V gene encodes CDR1 SGHAT and CDR2 FQNNGV.

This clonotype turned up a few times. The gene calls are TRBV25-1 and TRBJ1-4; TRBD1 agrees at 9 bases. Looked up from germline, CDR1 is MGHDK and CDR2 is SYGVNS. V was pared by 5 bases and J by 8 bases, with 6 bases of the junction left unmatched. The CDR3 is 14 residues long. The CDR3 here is CASSSGTGREKLFF. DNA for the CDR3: TGTGCCAGCAGTTCCGGGACAGGGAGAGAAAAACTGTTTTTT.

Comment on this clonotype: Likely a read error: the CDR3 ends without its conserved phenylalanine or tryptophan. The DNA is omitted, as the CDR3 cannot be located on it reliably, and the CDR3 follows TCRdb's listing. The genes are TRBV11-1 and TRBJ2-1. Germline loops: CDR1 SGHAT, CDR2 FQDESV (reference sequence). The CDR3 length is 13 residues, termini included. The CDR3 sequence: CASSFGFLNEKFI.

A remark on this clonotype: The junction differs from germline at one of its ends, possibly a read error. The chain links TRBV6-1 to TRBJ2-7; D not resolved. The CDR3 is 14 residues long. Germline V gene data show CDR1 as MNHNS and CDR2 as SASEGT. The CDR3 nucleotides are TGTGCCAGCTCCTCGCAGTGGATAGGGTACGAGCATTACTTC. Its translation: CASSSQWIGYEHYF.

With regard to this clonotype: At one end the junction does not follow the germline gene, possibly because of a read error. Here the CDR3 DNA reads TGCGCCAGCAGTGAATGGCTAGATTCCCACGAGCAGTACTTC. This translates into CASSEWLDSHEQYF. This sequence joins TRBV6-1 and TRBJ2-7, with D unresolved. Germline V gene lookup returns CDR1 MNHNS and CDR2 SASEGT. The CDR3 loop spans 14 amino acids.

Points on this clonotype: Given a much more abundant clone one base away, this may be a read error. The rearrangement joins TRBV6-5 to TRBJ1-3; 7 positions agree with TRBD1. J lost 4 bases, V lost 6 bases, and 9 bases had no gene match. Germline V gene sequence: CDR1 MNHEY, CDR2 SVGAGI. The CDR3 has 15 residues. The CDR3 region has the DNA TGTGCCAGCAGCCGCGACAGGGAAGCAGGAAACACCATATATTTT. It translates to CASSRDREAGNTIYF.

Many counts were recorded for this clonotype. DNA of the CDR3: TGTGCCAGCAGCTTAGCTCCTAGCGGGAGAGGTAATGAGCAGTTCTTC. Residues: CASSLAPSGRGNEQFF. The chain links TRBV7-8 to TRBJ2-1; 10 bases fit TRBD2. V was pared by 0 bases and J by 7 bases, with 6 bases of the junction left unmatched. CDR1 and CDR2 from the germline V gene are SGHVS and FQNEAQ. There are 16 residues in the CDR3.

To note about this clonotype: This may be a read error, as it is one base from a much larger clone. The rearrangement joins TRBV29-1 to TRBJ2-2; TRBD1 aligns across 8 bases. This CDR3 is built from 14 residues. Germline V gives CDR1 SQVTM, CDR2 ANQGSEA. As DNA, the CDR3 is TGCAGCGTTGCGGGACAGGCGGACACCGGGGACCTGTTTTTT. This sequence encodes CSVAGQADTGDLFF.

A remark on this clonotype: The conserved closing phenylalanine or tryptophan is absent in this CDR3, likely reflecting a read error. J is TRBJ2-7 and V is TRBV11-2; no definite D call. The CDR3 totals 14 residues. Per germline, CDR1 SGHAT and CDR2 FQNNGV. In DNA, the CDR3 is TGTGCCAGCAACTTAACTGACACTGGCTACGAGCAGTACTTA. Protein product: CASNLTDTGYEQYL.

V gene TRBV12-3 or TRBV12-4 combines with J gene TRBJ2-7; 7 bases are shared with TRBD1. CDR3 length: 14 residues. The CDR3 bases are TGTACCAACAGCCCCCGGGACAGAACCTACGAGCAGTACTTC. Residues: CTNSPRDRTYEQYF.

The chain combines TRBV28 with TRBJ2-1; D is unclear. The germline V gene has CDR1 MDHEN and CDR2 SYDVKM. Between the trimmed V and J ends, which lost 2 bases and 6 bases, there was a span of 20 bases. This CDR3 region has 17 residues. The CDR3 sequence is CASSLRAGSLGCNEQFF. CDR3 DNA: TGTGCCAGCAGTTTACGGGCAGGCAGCCTCGGCTGCAATGAGCAGTTCTTC.

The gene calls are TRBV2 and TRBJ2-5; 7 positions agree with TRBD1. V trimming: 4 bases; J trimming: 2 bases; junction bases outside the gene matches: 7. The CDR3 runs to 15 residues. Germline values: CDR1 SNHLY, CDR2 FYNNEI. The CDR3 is CASSGRGQSQETQYF. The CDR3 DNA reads TGTGCCAGCAGTGGAAGGGGACAGTCACAAGAGACCCAGTACTTC.